This TCR beta chain is drawn from a study of T-cell reconstitution after alpha-beta-depleted transplantation in children. Study-wide points: T-cell counts and diversity at one year following transplant were attributed mainly to newly produced T cells. The origin of high day-60 TCRbeta diversity in some patients lay in surviving recipient T cells and thymic progenitors.

This clonotype was seen many times. Its matching antigen is unknown. The TCRbeta library incorporated unique molecular identifiers. MiXCR, applied by TCRdb to the PCR reads, yields one record per CDR3 protein. The sample shows about 200,000 distinct CDR3 sequences, approximately 8.4% of them seen only once. V shed 2 bases and J shed 0 bases, with 11 bases lying between them. The CDR3 contains 15 residues. Germline CDR1 SGHTA, CDR2 FQGNSA. The sample here was PBMCs, mostly from graft donor cells, taken 360 days after TCRalphabeta/CD19-depleted stem cell transplant. The J gene is TRBJ2-7, the V gene TRBV7-2; D is perhaps TRBD1 or TRBD2 (5 bases each). The source of this sequence is a male patient between 2 and 10 years old who had a stem cell transplant for acute myeloid leukemia, so the T cells may come from the graft donor. CDR3 loop: CASSLTGTGSYEQYF. The CDR3 nucleotides read TGTGCCAGCAGCTTAACTGGGACCGGCTCCTACGAGCAGTACTTC.